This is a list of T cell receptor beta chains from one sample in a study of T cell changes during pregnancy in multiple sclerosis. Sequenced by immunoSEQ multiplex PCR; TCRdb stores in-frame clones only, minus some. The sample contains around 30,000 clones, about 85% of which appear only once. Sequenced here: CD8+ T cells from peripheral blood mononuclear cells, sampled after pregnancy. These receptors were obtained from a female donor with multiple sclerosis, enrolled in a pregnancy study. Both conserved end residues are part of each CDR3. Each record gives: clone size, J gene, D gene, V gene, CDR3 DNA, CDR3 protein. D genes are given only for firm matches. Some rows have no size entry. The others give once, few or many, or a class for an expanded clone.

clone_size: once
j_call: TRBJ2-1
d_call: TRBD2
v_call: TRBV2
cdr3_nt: TGTGCCAGCAGAAGAACGGGGGGGCGAAGCAATGAGCAGTTCTTC
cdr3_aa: CASRRTGGRSNEQFF

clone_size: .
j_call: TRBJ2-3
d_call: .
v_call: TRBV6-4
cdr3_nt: TGTGCCAGCAGTGAGGGGGGGCCGGCAGATACGCAGTATTTT
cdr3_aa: CASSEGGPADTQYF

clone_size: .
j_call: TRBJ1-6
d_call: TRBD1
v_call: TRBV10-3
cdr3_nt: TGTGCCATCAGTGTTTCCCCGGACAGGGGTAGTTCACCCCTCCACTTT
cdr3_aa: CAISVSPDRGSSPLHF

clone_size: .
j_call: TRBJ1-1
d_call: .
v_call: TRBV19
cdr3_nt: TGTGCCAGTAGTACCAGTGTCGGGTATGGGGCCACTGAAGCTTTCTTT
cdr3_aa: CASSTSVGYGATEAFF

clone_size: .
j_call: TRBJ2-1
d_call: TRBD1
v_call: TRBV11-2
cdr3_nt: TGTGCCAGCAGCTTAGAGCCGGGACAGGTTTACAATGAGCAGTTCTTC
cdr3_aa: CASSLEPGQVYNEQFF

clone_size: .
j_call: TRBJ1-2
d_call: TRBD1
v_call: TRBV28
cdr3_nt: TGTGCCAGCAGTTTGTTCGGACAGGTAAAAGCGAAGGATCTAGGGGCTGTCTATGGCTACACCTTC
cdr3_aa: CASSLFGQVKAKDLGAVYGYTF

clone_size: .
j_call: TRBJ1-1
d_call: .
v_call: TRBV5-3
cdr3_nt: TGTGCCAGAAGTGTAGCTCGAGGTTTCTTT
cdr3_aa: CARSVARGFF

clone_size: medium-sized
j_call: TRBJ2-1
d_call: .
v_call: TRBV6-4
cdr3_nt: TGTGCCAGCAGTGACCGGGGAGGAGACTACAATGAGCAGTTCTTC
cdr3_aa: CASSDRGGDYNEQFF

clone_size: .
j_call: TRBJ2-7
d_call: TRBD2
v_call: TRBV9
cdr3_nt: TGTGCCAGCAGCCCGCCTGGGACTAGCGGGGGGGCCTACGAGCAGTACTTC
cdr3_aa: CASSPPGTSGGAYEQYF

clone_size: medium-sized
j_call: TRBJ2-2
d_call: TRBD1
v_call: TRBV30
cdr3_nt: TGTGCCTGGAGTGGGACAGGGGACACCGGGGAGCTGTTTTTT
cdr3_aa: CAWSGTGDTGELFF

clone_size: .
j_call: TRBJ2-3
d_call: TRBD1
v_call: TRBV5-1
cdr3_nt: TGCGCCAGCAGCTTGGCCCAGGGGGCCAGAGATACGCAGTATTTT
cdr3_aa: CASSLAQGARDTQYF

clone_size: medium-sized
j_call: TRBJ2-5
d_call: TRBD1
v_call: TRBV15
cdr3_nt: TGTGCCACCAGCAGAGACCCCACAGGGGTAGAGACCCAGTACTTC
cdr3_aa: CATSRDPTGVETQYF

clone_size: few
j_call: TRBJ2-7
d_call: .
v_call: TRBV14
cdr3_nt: TGTGCCAGCAGCCAAGCTCCAGAGGGCTACGAGCAGTACTTC
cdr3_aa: CASSQAPEGYEQYF

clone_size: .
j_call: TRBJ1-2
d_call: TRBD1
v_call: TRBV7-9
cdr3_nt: TGTGCCAGCAGCTTAGGGACAGGGGTTCCCTATGGCTACACCTTC
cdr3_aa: CASSLGTGVPYGYTF

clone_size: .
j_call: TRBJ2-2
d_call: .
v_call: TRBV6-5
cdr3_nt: TGTGCCAGCAGTACTCCGGGACACTTCACCGGGGAGCTGTTTTTT
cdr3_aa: CASSTPGHFTGELFF

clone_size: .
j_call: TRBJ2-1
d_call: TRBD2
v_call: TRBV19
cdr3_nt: TGTGCCAGTATGGGCGGGGGGACGGGGAATTACAATGAGCAGTTCTTC
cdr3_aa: CASMGGGTGNYNEQFF

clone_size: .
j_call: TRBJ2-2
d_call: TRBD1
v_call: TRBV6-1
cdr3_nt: TGTGCCAGCGGACAGGGGGACACCGGGGAGCTGTTTTTT
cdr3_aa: CASGQGDTGELFF

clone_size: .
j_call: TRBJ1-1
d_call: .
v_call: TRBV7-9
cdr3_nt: TGTGCCAGCAGCTTAGCGGTGACAGCTGACACTGAAGCTTTCTTT
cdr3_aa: CASSLAVTADTEAFF

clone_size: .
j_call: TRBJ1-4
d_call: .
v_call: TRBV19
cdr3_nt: TGTGCCAGTAGTAGGACAGCGGCTAATGAAAAACTGTTTTTT
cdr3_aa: CASSRTAANEKLFF

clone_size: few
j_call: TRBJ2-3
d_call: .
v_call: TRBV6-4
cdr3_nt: TGTGCCAGCAGTGACTCCGCAGGGCACACAGATACGCAGTATTTT
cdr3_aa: CASSDSAGHTDTQYF

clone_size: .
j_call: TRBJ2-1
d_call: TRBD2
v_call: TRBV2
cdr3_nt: TGTGCCAGCATTTCTTTTAATATAGCGGGGGGGTACAATGAGCAGTTCTTC
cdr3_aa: CASISFNIAGGYNEQFF

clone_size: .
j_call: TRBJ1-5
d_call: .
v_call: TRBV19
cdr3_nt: TGTGCCAGTAGTATAGGAGGCGATTATCAGCCCCAGCATTTT
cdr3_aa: CASSIGGDYQPQHF

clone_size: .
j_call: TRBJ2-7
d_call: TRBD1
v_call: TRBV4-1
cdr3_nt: TGCGCCAGCAGCCAAAGGACAGGGGGCCAATACGAGCAGTACTTC
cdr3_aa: CASSQRTGGQYEQYF

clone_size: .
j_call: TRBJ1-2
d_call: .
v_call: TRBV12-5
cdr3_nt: TGTGCTAGTGGTTTCGCCACTTATGGCTACACCTTC
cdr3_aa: CASGFATYGYTF

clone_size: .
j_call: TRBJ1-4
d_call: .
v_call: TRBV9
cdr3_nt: TGTGCCAGCAGCGTGGTAGGCAAAAGGGGTGAAAAACTGTTTTTT
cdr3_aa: CASSVVGKRGEKLFF

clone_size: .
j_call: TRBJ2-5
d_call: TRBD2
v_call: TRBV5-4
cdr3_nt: TGTGCCAGCAGCCCCACAACTAGCGGGGAGACCCAGTACTTC
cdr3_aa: CASSPTTSGETQYF

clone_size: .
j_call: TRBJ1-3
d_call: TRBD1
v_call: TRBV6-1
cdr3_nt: TGTGCCAGCAGTGAAGTCCATCCGCCAGGGGGCTCTGGAAACACCATATATTTT
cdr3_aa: CASSEVHPPGGSGNTIYF

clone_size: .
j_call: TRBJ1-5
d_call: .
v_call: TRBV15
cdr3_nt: TGTGCCACCAGCACCGACATCGAAGGAACCCCCCAGCATTTT
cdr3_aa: CATSTDIEGTPQHF

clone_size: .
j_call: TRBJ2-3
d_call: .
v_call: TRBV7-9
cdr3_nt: TGTGCCAGCAGCCGCAGGGCGTTCACAGATACGCAGTATTTT
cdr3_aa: CASSRRAFTDTQYF

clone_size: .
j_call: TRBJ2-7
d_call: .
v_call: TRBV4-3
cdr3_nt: TGCGCCAGCAGCCACGGGCTAGCTGTGGACTACGAGCAGTACTTC
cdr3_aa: CASSHGLAVDYEQYF

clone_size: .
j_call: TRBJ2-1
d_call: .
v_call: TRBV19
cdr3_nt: TGTGCCAGTAGTATAGGCAGGCCATACAATGAGCAGTTCTTC
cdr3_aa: CASSIGRPYNEQFF

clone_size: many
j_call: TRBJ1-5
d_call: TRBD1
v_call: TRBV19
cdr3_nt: TGTGCCAGTAGTGAACAGGGGGCGCAGGGGGGGTATAGCAATCAGCCCCAGCATTTT
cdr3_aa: CASSEQGAQGGYSNQPQHF

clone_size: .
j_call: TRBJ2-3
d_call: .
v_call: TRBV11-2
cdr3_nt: TGTGCCAGCAGCTACCACGTGCGGCCTCCAGAAGATACGCAGTATTTT
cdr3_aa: CASSYHVRPPEDTQYF

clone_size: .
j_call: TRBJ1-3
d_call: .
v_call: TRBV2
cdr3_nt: TGTGCCAGCAGTGAAGGGAGCTCTGGAAACACCATATATTTT
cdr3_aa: CASSEGSSGNTIYF

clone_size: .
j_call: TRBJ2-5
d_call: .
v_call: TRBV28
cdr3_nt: TGTGCCAGCAGTCCCCAGACCCTAGACGAGACCCAGTACTTC
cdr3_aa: CASSPQTLDETQYF

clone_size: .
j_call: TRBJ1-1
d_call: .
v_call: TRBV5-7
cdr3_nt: TGTGCCAGCAGCTTGTGTTTGCGGGAGAAGAACACTGAAGCTTTCTTT
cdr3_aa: CASSLCLREKNTEAFF

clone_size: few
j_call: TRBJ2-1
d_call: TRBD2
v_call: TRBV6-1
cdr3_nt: TGTGCCAGCAGTGCACTAGCGGGGGAATTCAATGAGCAGTTCTTC
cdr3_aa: CASSALAGEFNEQFF

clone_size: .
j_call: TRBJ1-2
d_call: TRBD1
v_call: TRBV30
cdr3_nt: TGTGCCTGGTACAGGGGGCGGAGGAACTATGGCTACACCTTC
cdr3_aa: CAWYRGRRNYGYTF

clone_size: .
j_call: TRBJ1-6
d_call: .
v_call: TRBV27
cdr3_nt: TGTGCCAGCAGTTTGCAAAGGGGTTCACCCCTCCACTTT
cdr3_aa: CASSLQRGSPLHF

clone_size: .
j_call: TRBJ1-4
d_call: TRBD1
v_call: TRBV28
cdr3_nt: TGTGCCAGCAGTTTACGGGCAGGGGGAGGTGAAAAACTGTTTTTT
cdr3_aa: CASSLRAGGGEKLFF

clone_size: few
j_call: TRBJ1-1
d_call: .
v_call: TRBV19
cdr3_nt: TGTGCCAGTAGGATTCAGGGGCAGGGCGGAGCTGAAGCTTTCTTT
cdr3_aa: CASRIQGQGGAEAFF

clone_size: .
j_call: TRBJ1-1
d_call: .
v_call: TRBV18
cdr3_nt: TGTGCCAGCTCACCCTTGGACAGAAACACTGAAGCTTTCTTT
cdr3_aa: CASSPLDRNTEAFF

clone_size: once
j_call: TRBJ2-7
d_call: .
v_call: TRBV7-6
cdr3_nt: TGTGCCAGCAGCGGAGGAGACAGGCATCCTACGTACGAGCAGTACTTC
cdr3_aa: CASSGGDRHPTYEQYF

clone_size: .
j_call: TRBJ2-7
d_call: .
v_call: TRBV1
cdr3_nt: TGCACCAGCACCCATCCGGGACAGGGGGCAGACGAGCAGTACTTC
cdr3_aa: CTSTHPGQGADEQYF

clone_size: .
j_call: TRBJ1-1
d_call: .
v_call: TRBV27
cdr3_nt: TGTGCCAGCAGTTTGGTGGTACAGACCGAAGCTTTCTTT
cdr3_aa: CASSLVVQTEAFF

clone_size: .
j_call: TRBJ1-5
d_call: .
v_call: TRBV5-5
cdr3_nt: TGTGCCAGCAGCGCCGGAACAGGGTGGCCCCAGCATTTT
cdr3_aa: CASSAGTGWPQHF

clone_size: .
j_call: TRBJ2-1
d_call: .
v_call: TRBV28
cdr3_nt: TGTGCCAGCAGGCGGACTGACAATGAGCAGTTCTTC
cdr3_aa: CASRRTDNEQFF

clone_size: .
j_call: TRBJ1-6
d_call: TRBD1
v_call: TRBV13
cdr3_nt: TGTGCCAGCAGCTCCGGGACAGGGAACTCACCCCTCCACTTT
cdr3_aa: CASSSGTGNSPLHF

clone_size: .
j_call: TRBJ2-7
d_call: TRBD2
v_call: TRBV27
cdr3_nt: TGTGCCAGCAGTAGCGGGAGAGCCTACGAGCAGTACTTC
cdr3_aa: CASSSGRAYEQYF

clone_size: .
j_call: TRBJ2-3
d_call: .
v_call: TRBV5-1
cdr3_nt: TGCGCCAGCAGCCCCCGGGCCGGGACTGTGGATACGCAGTATTTT
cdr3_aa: CASSPRAGTVDTQYF

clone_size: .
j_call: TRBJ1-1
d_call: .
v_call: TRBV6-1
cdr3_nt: TGTGCCAGCACCCCGGGGAGGAGGCTCCAGGATGAAGCTTTCTTT
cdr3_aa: CASTPGRRLQDEAFF

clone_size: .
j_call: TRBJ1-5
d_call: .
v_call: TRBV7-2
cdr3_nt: TGTGCCAGCAGCTTGGGAGCTCAGCCCCAGCATTTT
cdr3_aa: CASSLGAQPQHF

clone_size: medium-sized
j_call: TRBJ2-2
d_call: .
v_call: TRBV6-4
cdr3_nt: TGTGCCAGCAGTCCGGCGAACACCGGGGAGCTGTTTTTT
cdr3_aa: CASSPANTGELFF

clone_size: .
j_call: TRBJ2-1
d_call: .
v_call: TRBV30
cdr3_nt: TGTGCCTGGAGCCCGGGAAATGAGCAGTTCTTC
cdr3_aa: CAWSPGNEQFF

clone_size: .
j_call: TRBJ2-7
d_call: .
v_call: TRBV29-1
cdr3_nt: TGCAGCGTTGGAGGGCCTGGAACTAGCTCCTACGAGCAGTACTTC
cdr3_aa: CSVGGPGTSSYEQYF